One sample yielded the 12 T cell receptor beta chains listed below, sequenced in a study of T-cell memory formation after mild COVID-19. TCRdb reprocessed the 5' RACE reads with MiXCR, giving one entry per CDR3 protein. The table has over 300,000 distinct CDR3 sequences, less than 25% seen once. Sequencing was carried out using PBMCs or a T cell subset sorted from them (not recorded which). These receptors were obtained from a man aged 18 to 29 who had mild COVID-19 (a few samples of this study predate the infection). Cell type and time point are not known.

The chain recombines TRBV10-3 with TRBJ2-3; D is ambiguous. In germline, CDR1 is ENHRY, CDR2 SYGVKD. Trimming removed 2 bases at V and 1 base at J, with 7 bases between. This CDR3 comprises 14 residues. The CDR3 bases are TGTGCCATCAGTGAGAACCTGGGCACAGATACGCAGTATTTT. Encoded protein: CAISENLGTDTQYF.

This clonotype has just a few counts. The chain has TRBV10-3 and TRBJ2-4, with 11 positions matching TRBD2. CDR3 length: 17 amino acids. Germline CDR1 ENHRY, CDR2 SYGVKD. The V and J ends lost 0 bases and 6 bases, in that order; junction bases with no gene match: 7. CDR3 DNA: TGTGCCATCAGTGAGTCGGTACTAGCGGGGGAGGGAAACATTCAGTACTTC. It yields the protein CAISESVLAGEGNIQYF.

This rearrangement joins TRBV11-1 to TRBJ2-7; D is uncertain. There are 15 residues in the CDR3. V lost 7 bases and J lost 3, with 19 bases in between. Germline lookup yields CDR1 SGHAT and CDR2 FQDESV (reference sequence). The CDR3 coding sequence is TGTGCCAGCACCCTTGGATCGGCGGTTGGCTACGAGCAGTACTTC. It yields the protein CASTLGSAVGYEQYF.

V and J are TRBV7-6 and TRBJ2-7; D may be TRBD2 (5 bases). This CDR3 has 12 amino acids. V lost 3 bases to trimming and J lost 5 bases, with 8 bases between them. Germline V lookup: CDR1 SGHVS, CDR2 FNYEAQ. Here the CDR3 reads CASSFPGNEQYF. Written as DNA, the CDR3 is TGTGCCAGCAGCTTTCCGGGGAACGAGCAGTACTTC.

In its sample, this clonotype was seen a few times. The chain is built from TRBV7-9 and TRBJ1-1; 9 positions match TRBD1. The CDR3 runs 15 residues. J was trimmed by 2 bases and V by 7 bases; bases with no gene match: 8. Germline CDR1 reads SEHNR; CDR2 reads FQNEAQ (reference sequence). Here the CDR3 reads CASIRDRALNTEAFF. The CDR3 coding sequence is TGTGCCAGCATCAGGGACAGGGCGCTTAACACTGAAGCTTTCTTT.

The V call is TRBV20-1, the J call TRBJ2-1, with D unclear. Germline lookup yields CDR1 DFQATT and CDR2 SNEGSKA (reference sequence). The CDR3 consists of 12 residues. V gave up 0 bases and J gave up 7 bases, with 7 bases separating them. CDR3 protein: CSARDLGNEQFF. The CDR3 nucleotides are TGCAGTGCTAGAGATCTGGGTAATGAGCAGTTCTTC.

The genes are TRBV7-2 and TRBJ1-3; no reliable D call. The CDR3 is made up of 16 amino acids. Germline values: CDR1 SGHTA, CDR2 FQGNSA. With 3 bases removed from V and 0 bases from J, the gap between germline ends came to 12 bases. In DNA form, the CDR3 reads TGTGCCAGCAGCTTTTCCAATCCGCCCTCTGGAAACACCATATATTTT. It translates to CASSFSNPPSGNTIYF.

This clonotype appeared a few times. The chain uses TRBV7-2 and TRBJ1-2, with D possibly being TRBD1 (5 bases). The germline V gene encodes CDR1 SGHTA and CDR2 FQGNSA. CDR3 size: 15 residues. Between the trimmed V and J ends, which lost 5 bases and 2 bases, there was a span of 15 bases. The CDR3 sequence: CASSPEIDRNYGYTF. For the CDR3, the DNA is TGTGCCAGCAGCCCCGAAATCGACAGAAACTATGGCTACACCTTC.

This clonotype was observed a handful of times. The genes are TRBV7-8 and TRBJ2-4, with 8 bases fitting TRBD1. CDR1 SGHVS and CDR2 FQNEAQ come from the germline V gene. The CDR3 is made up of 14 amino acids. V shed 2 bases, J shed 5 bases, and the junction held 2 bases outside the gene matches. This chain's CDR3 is CASSLQGAENIQYF. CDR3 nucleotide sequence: TGTGCCAGCAGCTTACAGGGGGCCGAAAACATTCAGTACTTC.

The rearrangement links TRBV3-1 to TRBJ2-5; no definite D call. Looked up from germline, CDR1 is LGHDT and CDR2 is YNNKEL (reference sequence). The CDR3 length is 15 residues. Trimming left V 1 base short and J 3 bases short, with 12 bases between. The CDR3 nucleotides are TGTGCCAGCAGCCAAGGCTCAAGGGTAGAAGAGACCCAGTACTTC. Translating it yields CASSQGSRVEETQYF.

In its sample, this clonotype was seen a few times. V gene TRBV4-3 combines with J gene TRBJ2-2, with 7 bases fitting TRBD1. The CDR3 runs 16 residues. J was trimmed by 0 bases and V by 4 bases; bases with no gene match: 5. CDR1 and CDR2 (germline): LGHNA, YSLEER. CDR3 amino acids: CASSPRDRPNTGELFF. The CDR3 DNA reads TGCGCCAGCAGCCCGAGGGACAGACCGAACACCGGGGAGCTGTTTTTT.

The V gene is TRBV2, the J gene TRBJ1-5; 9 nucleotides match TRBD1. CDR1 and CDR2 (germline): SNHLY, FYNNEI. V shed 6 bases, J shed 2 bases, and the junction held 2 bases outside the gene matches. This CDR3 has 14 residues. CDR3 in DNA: TGTGCCAGCAGGGGACAGGGCCGCAATCAGCCCCAGCATTTT. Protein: CASRGQGRNQPQHF.